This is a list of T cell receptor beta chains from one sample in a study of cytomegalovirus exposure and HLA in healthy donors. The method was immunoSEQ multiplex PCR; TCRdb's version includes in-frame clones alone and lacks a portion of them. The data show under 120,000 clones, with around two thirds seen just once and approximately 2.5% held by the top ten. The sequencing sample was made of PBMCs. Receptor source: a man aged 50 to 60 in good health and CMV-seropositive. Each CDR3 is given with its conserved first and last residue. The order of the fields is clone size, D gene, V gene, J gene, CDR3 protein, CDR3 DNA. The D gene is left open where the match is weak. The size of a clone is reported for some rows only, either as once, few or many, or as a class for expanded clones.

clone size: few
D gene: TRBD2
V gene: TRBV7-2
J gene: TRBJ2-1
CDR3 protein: CASSSPSGGNEQFF
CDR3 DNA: TGTGCCAGCAGCTCTCCTAGCGGGGGGAATGAGCAGTTCTTC

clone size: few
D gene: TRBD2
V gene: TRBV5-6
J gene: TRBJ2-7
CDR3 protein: CASSFKRLALTYEQYF
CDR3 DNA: TGTGCCAGCAGCTTTAAACGACTAGCGCTGACCTACGAGCAGTACTTC

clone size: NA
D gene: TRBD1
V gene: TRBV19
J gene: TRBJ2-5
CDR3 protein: CASSTTGGLETQYF
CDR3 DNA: TGTGCCAGTAGTACTACAGGGGGGCTGGAGACCCAGTACTTC

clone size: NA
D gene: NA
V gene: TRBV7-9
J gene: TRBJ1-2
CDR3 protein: CASTGAGSSNYGYTF
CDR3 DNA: TGTGCCAGCACTGGGGCAGGCAGTTCTAACTATGGCTACACCTTC

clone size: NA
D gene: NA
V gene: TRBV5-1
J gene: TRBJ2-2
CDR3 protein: CASSLSRGIVGELFF
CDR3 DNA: TGCGCCAGCAGCTTGAGCAGGGGTATTGTCGGGGAGCTGTTTTTT

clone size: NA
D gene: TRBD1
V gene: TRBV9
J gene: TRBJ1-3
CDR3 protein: CASSLARDRGRGGNTIYF
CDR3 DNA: TGTGCCAGCAGCCTAGCCCGGGACAGGGGGCGAGGTGGAAACACCATATATTTT

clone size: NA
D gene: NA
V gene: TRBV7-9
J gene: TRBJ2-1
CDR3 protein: CASSPRWGGIDEQFF
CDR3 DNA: TGTGCCAGCAGTCCTCGGTGGGGCGGGATCGATGAGCAGTTCTTC

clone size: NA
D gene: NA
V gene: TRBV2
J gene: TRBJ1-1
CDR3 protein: CASNRPGVNTEAFF
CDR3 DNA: TGTGCCAGCAATAGGCCAGGGGTAAACACTGAAGCTTTCTTT

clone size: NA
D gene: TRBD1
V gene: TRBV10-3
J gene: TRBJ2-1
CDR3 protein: CAITPGQGDREQFF
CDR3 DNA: TGTGCCATCACCCCGGGACAGGGCGACCGGGAGCAGTTCTTC

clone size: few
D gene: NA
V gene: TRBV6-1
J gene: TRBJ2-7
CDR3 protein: CASSQGPSYEQYF
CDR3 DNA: TGTGCCAGCAGTCAGGGGCCCTCCTACGAGCAGTACTTC

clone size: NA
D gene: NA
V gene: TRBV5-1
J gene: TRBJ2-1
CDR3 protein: CASSPGTLNEQFF
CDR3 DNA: TGCGCCAGCAGCCCGGGGACTCTCAATGAGCAGTTCTTC

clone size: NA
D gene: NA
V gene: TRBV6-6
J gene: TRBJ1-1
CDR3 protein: CASSYSEVNTEAFF
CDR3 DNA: TGTGCCAGCAGTTACTCTGAGGTGAACACTGAAGCTTTCTTT

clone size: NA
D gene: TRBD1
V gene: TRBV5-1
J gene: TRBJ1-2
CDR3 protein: CASSVGQGRYGYTF
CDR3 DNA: TGCGCCAGCAGCGTTGGACAGGGGCGGTATGGCTACACCTTC

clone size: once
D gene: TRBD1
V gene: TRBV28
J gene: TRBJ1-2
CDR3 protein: CASRGTGESLNYGYTF
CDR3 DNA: TGTGCCAGCAGAGGGACAGGGGAGAGCCTTAACTATGGCTACACCTTC

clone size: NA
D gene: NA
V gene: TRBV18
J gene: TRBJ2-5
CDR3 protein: CASSDSGKTQYF
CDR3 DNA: TGTGCCTCTTCCGACAGTGGGAAGACCCAGTACTTC